This T cell receptor (beta chain) was captured by sequencing in a study of T cell responses to AZD1222 COVID-19 vaccine. This CDR3 is 16 amino acids long. Deletions cut 0 bases from V and 4 bases from J, with 17 bases between. Germline lookup yields CDR1 SGDLS and CDR2 YYNGEE. Assay: immunoSEQ multiplex PCR; the TCRdb copy retains only in-frame clones and omits some. This sample yields tens of thousands of clones, of which 88% are seen a single time; roughly 4.5% belongs to the top ten. This sequence was found in an adult in good health. The sequencing used peripheral blood, collected on day 0 of MenACWY control vaccination. The chain joins TRBV9 to TRBJ2-7, with D perhaps TRBD2 (7 bases). The CDR3 loop reads CASSVGGGSRMYEQYF. CDR3 bases: TGTGCCAGCAGCGTAGGGGGGGGCAGCCGGATGTACGAGCAGTACTTC.